This T cell receptor (beta chain) was sequenced in a study of cytomegalovirus exposure and HLA in healthy donors. Points from the study as a whole: In an earlier analysis, most TCR beta V segments were productive about 87% or about 30% of the time. Serostatus for CMV was the only available immune exposure information.

This CDR3 contains 17 residues. Losses at the gene ends were 3 bases for V and 2 bases for J; bases not matched to a gene: 9. Germline assignment: CDR1 MDHEN and CDR2 SYDVKM. The PCR was carried out with 60 Vbeta primers and 13 Jbeta primers. The protocol was immunoSEQ multiplex PCR, while the TCRdb copy is restricted to in-frame clones and leaves out a portion. The sample yields about 140,000 clones, of which the top ten take up under 2.5%. Points on this clone: What it binds is unknown.

This clonotype was obtained from a woman younger than 30 in good health and CMV-seronegative. The chain links TRBV28 to TRBJ2-3; 9 nucleotides line up with TRBD1. The sequenced sample was PBMCs. Here the CDR3 reads CASSLGTGRVHTDTQYF. In nucleotides, the CDR3 is TGTGCCAGCAGTTTGGGGACAGGGCGGGTTCACACAGATACGCAGTATTTT.